A single sample gave rise to the 3 T cell receptor beta chains below, sequenced in a study of blood T cell repertoires in COVID-19. Here immunoSEQ multiplex PCR was the method, and the copy in TCRdb shows in-frame clones only, minus some. The sample lists roughly 130,000 clones, roughly 80% seen once, with around 5% in the top ten. Material: peripheral blood. Every receptor here comes from a woman aged 70-85 years with COVID-19, enrolled during active disease.

The J gene is TRBJ1-3, the V gene TRBV7-3; D possibly corresponds to TRBD1 (6 bases). The V gene's germline CDR1 is SGHTA and CDR2 FQGTGA. Trimming stripped 5 bases from V and 3 bases from J, with 11 bases between. The CDR3 consists of 14 residues. The CDR3 nucleotides read TGTGCCAGCAGCGCCACAGGGTTTGGAAACACCATATATTTT. Translation: CASSATGFGNTIYF. Based on the CDR3 plus reference TRBV7-3 and TRBJ1-3, the full variable domain is GAGVSQTPSNKVTEKGKYVELRCDPISGHTALYWYRQSLGQGPEFLIYFQGTGAADDSGLPNDRFFAVRPEGSVSTLKIQRTERGDSAVYLCASSATGFGNTIYFGEGSWLTVV.

V gene TRBV4-1 combines with J gene TRBJ1-1; D remains unclear. The CDR3 has 18 residues. V lost 0 bases and J 5 bases, leaving 22 bases between the germline ends. The germline CDR1 and CDR2 sequences are MGHRA and YSYEKL. The CDR3 protein is CASSQERTGKGSFTEAFF. CDR3 DNA sequence: TGCGCCAGCAGCCAAGAGAGGACCGGGAAGGGCTCCTTTACTGAAGCTTTCTTT.

The J gene is TRBJ2-7, the V gene TRBV5-1; D is perhaps TRBD1 (6 bases). Deletions cut 3 bases from V and 0 bases from J, with 13 bases between. The germline V gene encodes CDR1 SGHRS and CDR2 YFSETQ. The CDR3 runs 15 residues. DNA of the CDR3: TGCGCCAGCAGCTCCCGGCCAGGGGCCTCCTACGAGCAGTACTTC. Amino acid sequence: CASSSRPGASYEQYF.